This T cell receptor (beta chain) was identified in a study of T cells in Graves' hyperthyroidism and ophthalmopathy. Findings and caveats of the study: Model predictions of ophthalmopathy came a median around 6.5 months before onset.

Per germline, CDR1 SGHRS and CDR2 YFSETQ. The CDR3 spans 15 residues, counting both ends. As regards this clonotype: Its specificity is not known. This may come from a read error, since a much larger clone is one base off. The DNA is omitted, as the CDR3 cannot be located on it reliably, and the CDR3 follows TCRdb's listing.

The investigators amplified TCR beta CDR3 regions from RNA transcripts. Using the HTBI primer set, a first-round RT-PCR was run on the TCR CDR3. A single record per CDR3 protein comes from TCRdb applying MiXCR to the multiplex PCR reads. Altogether a few hundred thousand distinct CDR3 sequences are present, approximately 44% being singletons, with the ten largest covering around 8%. Sequencing input: peripheral blood or thyroid tissue (not recorded which). The genes are TRBV5-1 and TRBJ1-6. This TCR came from a woman aged 18-29 years with Graves' hyperthyroidism. CDR3 sequence: CASSFLEISNSPLHF.